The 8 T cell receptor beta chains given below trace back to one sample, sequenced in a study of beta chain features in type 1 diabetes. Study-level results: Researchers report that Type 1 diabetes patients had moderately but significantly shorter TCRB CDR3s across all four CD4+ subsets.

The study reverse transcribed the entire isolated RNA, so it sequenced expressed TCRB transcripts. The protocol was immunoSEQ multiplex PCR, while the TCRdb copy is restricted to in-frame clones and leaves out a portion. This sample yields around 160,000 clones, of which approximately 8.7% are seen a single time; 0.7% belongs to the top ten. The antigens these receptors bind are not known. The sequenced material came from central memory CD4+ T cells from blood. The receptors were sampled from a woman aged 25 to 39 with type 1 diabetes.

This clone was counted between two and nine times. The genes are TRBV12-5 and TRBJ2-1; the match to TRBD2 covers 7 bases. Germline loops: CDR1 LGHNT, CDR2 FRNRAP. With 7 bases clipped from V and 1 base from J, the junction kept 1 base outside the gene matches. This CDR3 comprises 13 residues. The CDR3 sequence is CASELASYNEQFF. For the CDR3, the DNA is TGTGCTAGTGAACTAGCGTCCTACAATGAGCAGTTCTTC.

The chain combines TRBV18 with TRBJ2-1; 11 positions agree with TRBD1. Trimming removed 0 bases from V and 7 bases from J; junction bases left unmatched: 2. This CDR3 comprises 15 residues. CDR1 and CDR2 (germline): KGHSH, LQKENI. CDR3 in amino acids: CASSPPGQGGNEQFF. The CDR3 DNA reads TGTGCCAGCTCACCACCGGGACAGGGGGGGAATGAGCAGTTCTTC.

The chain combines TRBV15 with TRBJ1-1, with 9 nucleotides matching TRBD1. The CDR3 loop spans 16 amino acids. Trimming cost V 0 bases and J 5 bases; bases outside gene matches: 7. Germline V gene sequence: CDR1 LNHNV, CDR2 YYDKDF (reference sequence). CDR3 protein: CATSREGGQGGTEAFF. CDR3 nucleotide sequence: TGTGCCACCAGCAGAGAAGGGGGACAGGGAGGAACTGAAGCTTTCTTT.

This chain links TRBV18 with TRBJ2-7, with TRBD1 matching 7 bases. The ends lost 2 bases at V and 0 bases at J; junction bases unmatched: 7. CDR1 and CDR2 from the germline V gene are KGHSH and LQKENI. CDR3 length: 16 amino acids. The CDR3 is CASSPSRQGSSYEQYF. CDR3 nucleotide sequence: TGTGCCAGCTCACCATCACGACAGGGAAGCTCCTACGAGCAGTACTTC.

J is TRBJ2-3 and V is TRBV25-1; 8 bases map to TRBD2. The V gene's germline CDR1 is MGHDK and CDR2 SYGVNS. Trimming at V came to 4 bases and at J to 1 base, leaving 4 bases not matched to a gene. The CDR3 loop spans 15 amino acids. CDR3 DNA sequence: TGTGCCAGCAGTGCCAGCGGGAGCGGCACAGATACGCAGTATTTT. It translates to CASSASGSGTDTQYF.

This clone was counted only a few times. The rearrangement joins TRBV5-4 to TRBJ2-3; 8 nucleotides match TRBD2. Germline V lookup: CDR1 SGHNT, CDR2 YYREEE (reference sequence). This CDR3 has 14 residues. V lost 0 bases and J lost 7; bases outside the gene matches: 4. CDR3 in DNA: TGTGCCAGCAGCTTGGGAGCGGGGGAAAATACGCAGTATTTT. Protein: CASSLGAGENTQYF.

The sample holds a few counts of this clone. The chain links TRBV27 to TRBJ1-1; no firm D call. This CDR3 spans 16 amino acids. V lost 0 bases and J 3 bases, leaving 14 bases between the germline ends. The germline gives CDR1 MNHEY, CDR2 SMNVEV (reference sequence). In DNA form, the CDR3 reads TGTGCCAGCAGTTTATCAGTGGGCGCGGGTTACACTGAAGCTTTCTTT. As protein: CASSLSVGAGYTEAFF.

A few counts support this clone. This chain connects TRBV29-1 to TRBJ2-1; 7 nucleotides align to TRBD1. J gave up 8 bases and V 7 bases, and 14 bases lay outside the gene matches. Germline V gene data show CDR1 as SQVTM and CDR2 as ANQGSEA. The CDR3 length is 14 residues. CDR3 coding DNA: TGCAGCGGGGGGACAGCTCAAACGAACCATGAGCAGTTCTTC. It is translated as CSGGTAQTNHEQFF.